Listed here are 29 T cell receptor beta chains from one sample, sequenced in a study of human T cells and chemical hapten exposure. Time point in this sample: patch test 1, 2 weeks after DPC sensitization. The treatment: therapeutic diphenylcyclopropenone sensitization with weekly scalp DPC. Each CDR3 protein gets one entry after TCRdb re-called the RACE reads with MiXCR. Seen here are about 100,000 distinct CDR3 sequences, under 12% observed once, and the top ten hold less than 2.5%. This material consisted of whole blood, taken in connection with sensitization to the hapten diphenylcyclopropenone (DPC). The receptors derive from a man in his forties with alopecia areata. Some clones in this sample may be carry-over from other donors' samples.

This clonotype showed up many times. This sequence joins TRBV20-1 and TRBJ2-1; tentative D call: TRBD2 (5 bases). The germline V and J ends were trimmed by 3 bases and 3 bases, with 6 bases remaining between them. This CDR3 has 12 residues. Germline lookup yields CDR1 DFQATT and CDR2 SNEGSKA (reference sequence). CDR3 sequence (DNA): TGCAGTGCTAGTAGCGTCTACAATGAGCAGTTCTTC. Protein: CSASSVYNEQFF.

This clonotype has more than one count but fewer than ten. The chain carries TRBV27 and TRBJ1-5; no clear D gene. This CDR3 contains 14 residues. The germline V gene has CDR1 MNHEY and CDR2 SMNVEV (reference sequence). V dropped 3 bases and J dropped 3 bases, with 9 bases sitting between them. Written as DNA, the CDR3 is TGTGCCAGCAGTTTTGAGAAAGACAATCAGCCCCAGCATTTT. It specifies CASSFEKDNQPQHF.

This clonotype was detected only a few times. The chain carries TRBV27 and TRBJ2-7; TRBD2 matches at 13 bases. The germline gives CDR1 MNHEY, CDR2 SMNVEV (reference sequence). V was pared by 5 bases and J by 2 bases, with 6 bases of the junction left unmatched. This CDR3 region has 16 residues. The CDR3 protein is CASSPVLAGGPYEQYV. The CDR3 nucleotides are TGTGCCAGCAGTCCAGTACTAGCGGGAGGGCCCTACGAGCAGTACGTC.

This clonotype appeared many times. The V call is TRBV4-2, the J call TRBJ1-2; TRBD1 aligns across 10 bases. This CDR3 comprises 16 residues. Germline V CDR1 and CDR2: LGHNA, YNFKEQ. The V segment lost 4 bases and the J segment 5 bases; nucleotides outside the gene matches: 10. The CDR3 sequence is CASSLELGTGDYGYTF. The CDR3 nucleotides are TGTGCCAGCAGCCTGGAATTAGGGACAGGGGATTATGGCTACACCTTC.

The chain joins TRBV20-1 to TRBJ1-1, with D perhaps TRBD1 (6 bases). This CDR3 has 13 amino acids. V was pared by 3 bases and J by 1 base, with 9 bases between. Per the germline V gene, CDR1 is DFQATT and CDR2 is SNEGSKA (reference sequence). The CDR3 spells CSASGQPNTEAFF. CDR3 DNA: TGCAGTGCTAGCGGACAGCCGAACACTGAAGCTTTCTTT.

This clonotype occurred many times. V and J are TRBV5-1 and TRBJ2-7; the match to TRBD1 covers 9 bases. The CDR3 has 15 residues. The trim removed 2 bases at V and 7 bases at J, leaving 10 bases unmatched. Per the germline V gene, CDR1 is SGHRS and CDR2 is YFSETQ. CDR3 sequence: CASSFPGTGSREQYF. In nucleotides, the CDR3 is TGCGCCAGCAGCTTTCCCGGGACAGGGTCTCGAGAGCAGTACTTC.

This chain uses TRBV7-6 with TRBJ2-3, with D possibly being TRBD2 (6 bases). Trimming removed 4 bases at V and 2 bases at J, with 16 bases between. The CDR3 runs to 16 residues. CDR1 is SGHVS and CDR2 is FNYEAQ in the germline V gene. CDR3 DNA sequence: TGTGCCAGCAGCTCTGTGCCGGGACTCCTCACAGATACGCAGTATTTT. It encodes CASSSVPGLLTDTQYF.

This clonotype was observed a few times. The chain recombines TRBV5-4 with TRBJ1-1; D may be TRBD1 (5 bases). The CDR3 has 15 amino acids. Trimming took off 4 bases at V and 1 base at J, with 14 bases between the two ends. The germline V gene encodes CDR1 SGHNT and CDR2 YYREEE (reference sequence). As DNA, the CDR3 is TGTGCCAGCAGCATTTCGGCGGGGGGGAACACTGAAGCTTTCTTT. Translated, it gives CASSISAGGNTEAFF.

This clonotype was recorded at least ten times. The rearrangement links TRBV7-2 to TRBJ2-1, with D uncertain. The CDR3 extends over 13 amino acids. Germline assignment: CDR1 SGHTA and CDR2 FQGNSA. V dropped 2 bases and J dropped 8 bases, with 10 bases sitting between them. The DNA of the CDR3 is TGTGCCAGCAGCTTAAGGAAGCGTGATGAGCAGTTCTTC. Amino acids: CASSLRKRDEQFF.

The V and J genes are TRBV6-5 and TRBJ1-1, with D perhaps matching TRBD1 (6 bases). This CDR3 spans 15 amino acids. V lost 3 bases and J 4 bases, leaving 15 bases between the germline ends. Looked up from germline, CDR1 is MNHEY and CDR2 is SVGAGI. CDR3 DNA: TGTGCCAGCAGTTATCGTCTTTGGGGGGCCACTGAAGCTTTCTTT. This gives the protein CASSYRLWGATEAFF.

This rearrangement joins TRBV7-2 to TRBJ2-3; 7 nucleotides line up with TRBD2. Germline V gene sequence: CDR1 SGHTA, CDR2 FQGNSA. Germline trimming cut 5 bases from V and 1 base from J; bases unmatched to any gene: 9. The CDR3 runs 16 residues. The CDR3 is CASSTRLAAGTDTQYF. CDR3 DNA sequence: TGTGCCAGCAGCACCCGACTAGCAGCTGGCACAGATACGCAGTATTTT.

The chain carries TRBV28 and TRBJ2-4, with 8 positions matching TRBD1. The germline CDR1 and CDR2 sequences are MDHEN and SYDVKM. The CDR3 spans 14 residues. With 10 bases clipped from V and 5 bases from J, the junction kept 10 bases outside the gene matches. CDR3 bases: TGTGCCATCAAACCAGGGGGCGGGGAAAACATTCAGTACTTC. Protein: CAIKPGGGENIQYF. The variable domain in full, with the rest retrieved from reference TRBV28 and TRBJ2-4, is DVKVTQSSRYLVKRTGEKVFLECVQDMDHENMFWYRQDPGLGLRLIYFSYDVKMKEKGDIPEGYSVSREKKERFSLILESASTNQTSMYLCAIKPGGGENIQYFGAGTRLSVL.

The sample holds many counts of this clonotype. The V call is TRBV28, the J call TRBJ1-1; no firm D call. CDR1 and CDR2 (germline): MDHEN, SYDVKM. The ends were cut back, 2 bases at V and 8 bases at J, with 18 bases in the middle. This CDR3 is built from 15 residues. Here the CDR3 reads CASSLGRLRPVEAFF. The CDR3 bases are TGTGCCAGCAGTTTAGGACGGCTCAGACCGGTGGAAGCTTTCTTT.

This clonotype has a handful of counts. The rearrangement uses TRBV6-2 or TRBV6-3 and TRBJ2-1; 12 bases are shared with TRBD2. V dropped 2 bases and J dropped 1; count of bases not matched to a gene: 6. Looked up from germline, CDR1 is MNHEY and CDR2 is SVGEGT. The CDR3 is 18 residues long. As DNA, the CDR3 is TGTGCCAGCAGTTACGTACTAGCGGGAGGCAGGTCCTACAATGAGCAGTTCTTC. It yields the protein CASSYVLAGGRSYNEQFF.

About this clonotype itself: A junction boundary mismatches the germline segment, possibly from a read error. The chain uses TRBV4-3 and TRBJ2-2, with D uncertain. This CDR3 is built from 15 residues. Germline V gene sequence: CDR1 LGHNA, CDR2 YSLEER. The CDR3 nucleotides read TGTGCCAGCAGCGAAAATACGGCGAACACCGGGGAGCTGTTTTTT. This sequence encodes CASSENTANTGELFF.

The rearrangement uses TRBV20-1 and TRBJ2-1; 9 bases are shared with TRBD2. V dropped 7 bases and J dropped 7; count of bases not matched to a gene: 14. Germline V gene lookup returns CDR1 DFQATT and CDR2 SNEGSKA (reference sequence). The CDR3 loop spans 15 amino acids. CDR3 nucleotide sequence: TGCAGTGTTCAACATGGGCGGGAGGGCCGGAATGAGCAGTTCTTC. Residues: CSVQHGREGRNEQFF.

This clonotype was picked up a small number of times. The V gene is TRBV20-1, the J gene TRBJ2-1; tentative D call: TRBD1 (6 bases). CDR1 and CDR2 from the germline V gene are DFQATT and SNEGSKA (reference sequence). V was trimmed by 6 bases and J by 6 bases, leaving 18 bases between them. This CDR3 is built from 14 residues. The CDR3 nucleotides read TGCAGTGCCCGCGAACAGGGCTCGGGCAATGAGCAGTTCTTC. Translated: CSAREQGSGNEQFF.

The chain uses TRBV6-2 or TRBV6-3 and TRBJ2-7; 7 positions agree with TRBD1. Germline CDR1 reads MNHEY; CDR2 reads SVGEGT. V dropped 6 bases and J dropped 0; count of bases not matched to a gene: 11. This CDR3 spans 16 amino acids. The CDR3 bases are TGTGCCAGCAGCCCCATCACAGGGGCCCACTCCTACGAGCAGTACGTC. The encoded protein is CASSPITGAHSYEQYV.

This clonotype was counted a few times. The V gene is TRBV7-9, the J gene TRBJ2-1; TRBD1 agrees at 8 bases. Germline V gives CDR1 SEHNR, CDR2 FQNEAQ (reference sequence). V gave up 5 bases and J gave up 10 bases; unmatched junction bases: 10. The CDR3 runs to 14 residues. CDR3 loop: CASSRTDRGNEQFF. The CDR3 coding sequence is TGTGCCAGCAGCCGGACCGACAGGGGCAACGAGCAGTTCTTC.

The rearrangement joins TRBV6-2 or TRBV6-3 to TRBJ1-1; maybe TRBD1 (5 bases). Germline CDR1 and CDR2: MNHEY and SVGEGT. CDR3 length equals 12 residues. Deletions cut 6 bases from V and 6 bases from J, with 11 bases between. The CDR3 DNA is TGTGCCAGCAGCATAGGGACGGCTGAAGCTTTCTTT. Encoded protein: CASSIGTAEAFF.

V is TRBV27 and J is TRBJ2-5; D might be TRBD1 (7 bases). The CDR3 covers 16 residues. Trimming shortened V by 2 bases and J by 5 bases, and 18 bases separated the two germline ends. The germline CDR1 and CDR2 sequences are MNHEY and SMNVEV (reference sequence). The DNA of the CDR3 is TGTGCCAGCAGTTTAAATTGGCAGGGGGGTCAGGAGACCCAGTACTTC. Residues: CASSLNWQGGQETQYF.

This clonotype appeared a few times. The chain joins TRBV3-1 to TRBJ2-1, with a tentative D call TRBD2 (6 bases). The CDR3 totals 16 residues. Germline V gives CDR1 LGHDT, CDR2 YNNKEL (reference sequence). Trimming shortened V by 4 bases and J by 2 bases, and 15 bases separated the two germline ends. CDR3 in DNA: TGTGCCAGCAGCCCACTTAGCGGCGGGGCCTACAATGAGCAGTTCTTC. Translated, it gives CASSPLSGGAYNEQFF.

This clonotype has at least ten counts. The chain couples TRBV29-1 to TRBJ2-6, with 9 nucleotides matching TRBD1. Losses at the gene ends were 7 bases for V and 0 bases for J; bases not matched to a gene: 7. The CDR3 contains 16 residues. Germline lookup yields CDR1 SQVTM and CDR2 ANQGSEA. CDR3 DNA sequence: TGCAGCGCTTCGGGACAGGGAAGCTCTGGGGCCAACGTCCTGACTTTC. Translating gives CSASGQGSSGANVLTF.

In this sample, this clonotype turned up a few times. This sequence joins TRBV7-6 and TRBJ2-2; 8 bases fit TRBD2. The CDR3 totals 14 residues. Germline trimming cut 5 bases from V and 6 bases from J; bases unmatched to any gene: 5. The germline CDR1 and CDR2 sequences are SGHVS and FNYEAQ. The CDR3 region is CASSTGLDAGELFF. The CDR3 DNA sequence: TGTGCCAGCAGCACGGGACTAGATGCCGGGGAGCTGTTTTTT.

The chain joins TRBV9 to TRBJ2-5; 9 nucleotides match TRBD2. The V segment lost 0 bases and the J segment 4 bases; nucleotides outside the gene matches: 4. Germline V lookup: CDR1 SGDLS, CDR2 YYNGEE. The CDR3 consists of 15 residues. The CDR3 here is CASSVGGRAAETQYF. The CDR3 coding sequence is TGTGCCAGCAGCGTAGGCGGGAGGGCCGCAGAGACCCAGTACTTC.

The V gene is TRBV5-1, the J gene TRBJ2-4; 9 nucleotides agree with TRBD1. CDR3 length: 13 residues. Trimming at V came to 3 bases and at J to 5 bases, leaving 0 bases not matched to a gene. The V gene's germline CDR1 is SGHRS and CDR2 YFSETQ. As DNA, the CDR3 is TGCGCCAGCAGCTGGACAGGGGAAAACATTCAGTACTTC. It is translated as CASSWTGENIQYF.

The chain employs TRBV2 and TRBJ1-5; 7 nucleotides align to TRBD1. The V gene's germline CDR1 is SNHLY and CDR2 FYNNEI. V lost 3 bases and J lost 6; bases outside the gene matches: 5. CDR3 length: 14 residues. The CDR3 DNA is TGTGCCAGCAGTGAGCGACAGGGCAGTCAGCCCCAGCATTTT. This translates into CASSERQGSQPQHF.

There are many counts of this clonotype. The V call is TRBV4-2, the J call TRBJ2-2; 7 bases map to TRBD1. CDR1 LGHNA and CDR2 YNFKEQ come from the germline V gene. This CDR3 spans 15 amino acids. V gave up 4 bases and J gave up 0 bases; unmatched junction bases: 2. The CDR3 region has the DNA TGTGCCAGCAGCCCCGGACAGGCGAACACCGGGGAGCTGTTTTTT. This sequence encodes CASSPGQANTGELFF.

The chain uses TRBV7-8 and TRBJ2-3, with D maybe TRBD1 (6 bases). Trimming took off 2 bases at V and 1 base at J, with 7 bases between the two ends. This CDR3 is built from 14 residues. Germline values: CDR1 SGHVS, CDR2 FQNEAQ. DNA for the CDR3: TGTGCCAGCAGCTTAAGGACAGGCACAGATACGCAGTATTTT. It is translated as CASSLRTGTDTQYF.